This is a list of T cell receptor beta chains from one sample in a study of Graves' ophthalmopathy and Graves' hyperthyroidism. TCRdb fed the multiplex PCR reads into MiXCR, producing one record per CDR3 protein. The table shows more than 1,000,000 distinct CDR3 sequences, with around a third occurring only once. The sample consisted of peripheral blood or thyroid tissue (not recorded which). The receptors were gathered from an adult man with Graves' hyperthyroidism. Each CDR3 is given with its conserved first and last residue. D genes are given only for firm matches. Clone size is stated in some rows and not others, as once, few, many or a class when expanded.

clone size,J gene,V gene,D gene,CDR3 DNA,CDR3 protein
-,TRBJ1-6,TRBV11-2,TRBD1,TGTGCCAGCAGCTTTAGGATCGGGACAGGAAATTCACCCCTCCACTTT,CASSFRIGTGNSPLHF
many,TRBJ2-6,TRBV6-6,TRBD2,TGTGCCAGCAGACGTACTAGCGGGAGAAGACCGTCGTGGGCCAACGTCCTGACTTTC,CASRRTSGRRPSWANVLTF
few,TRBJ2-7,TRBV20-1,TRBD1,TGCAGTGCTCCCAGGATGGGGACAGCTCACTACGAGCAGTACTTC,CSAPRMGTAHYEQYF
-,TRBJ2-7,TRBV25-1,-,TGTGCCAGCTTGCTAGGGCCCTACGAGCAGTACTTC,CASLLGPYEQYF
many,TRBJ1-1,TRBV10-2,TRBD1,TGTGCCAGCAGTTACGGACAGGGGGTCACTGAAGCTTTCTTT,CASSYGQGVTEAFF
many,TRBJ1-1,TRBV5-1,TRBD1,TGCGCCAGCAGCTCGGGACAGGGATGGAACACTGAAGCTTTCTTT,CASSSGQGWNTEAFF
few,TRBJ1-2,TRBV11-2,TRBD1,TGTGCCAGCAGCAAGGGGACAGGGTACCTGCCCACCGGGGACTATGGCTACACCTTC,CASSKGTGYLPTGDYGYTF
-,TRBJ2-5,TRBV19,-,TGTGCCAGTAGTATCGGGGTCGGAGCGACCCAGTACTTC,CASSIGVGATQYF
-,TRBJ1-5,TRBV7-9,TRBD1,TGTGCCAGCAGCCCTCAGGGGGAACATCAGCCCCAGCATTTT,CASSPQGEHQPQHF
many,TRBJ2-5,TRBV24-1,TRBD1,TGTGCCACCAGTGATCCCACAGGGGGCCGCGAGACCCAGTACTTC,CATSDPTGGRETQYF
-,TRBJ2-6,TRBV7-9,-,TGTGCCAGCAGCTTGGGAGCCCTCTCCCTCCCCTCTGGGGCCAACGTCCTGACTTTC,CASSLGALSLPSGANVLTF
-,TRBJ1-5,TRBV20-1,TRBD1,TGCAGTGCTGCGTCTGGGGCGGGACAGGACTATCAGCACCAGCATTTT,CSAASGAGQDYQHQHF
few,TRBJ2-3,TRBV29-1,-,TGCAGCGTCGGGCTAGATACGCAGTATTTT,CSVGLDTQYF
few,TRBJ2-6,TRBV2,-,TGTGCCAGCAGTGAATTGGGTAACGCTCGTACCAACGTCCTGACTTTC,CASSELGNARTNVLTF
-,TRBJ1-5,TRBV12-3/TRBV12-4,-,TGTGCCAGCAATGTCGAAGCAGGGGTTGTGGAGCCCCAGCATTTT,CASNVEAGVVEPQHF
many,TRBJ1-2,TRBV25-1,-,TGTGCCAGCAGTGTGGGGGGGCTCTTCTATGGCTACACCTTC,CASSVGGLFYGYTF
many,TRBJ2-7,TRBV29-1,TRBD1,TGCAGCGTTGAAGAGCAGACAGGGCTGAGATCCTACGAGCAGTACTTC,CSVEEQTGLRSYEQYF
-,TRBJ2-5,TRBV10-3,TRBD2,TGTGCCAGCAGTCGACTAGCGGGAGGGTTCCAAGAGACCCAGTACTTC,CASSRLAGGFQETQYF
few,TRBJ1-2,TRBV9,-,TGTGCCAGCAACCGGGAGAGGGAGGATGGCTACACCTTC,CASNREREDGYTF
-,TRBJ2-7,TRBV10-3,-,TGTGCCAGCAGTGAAGGGGTGCATTACTACGAGCAGTACTTC,CASSEGVHYYEQYF
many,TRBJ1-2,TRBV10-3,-,TGTGCCATCAGTGGCTCCCGGGTTTTGGGCTACACCTTC,CAISGSRVLGYTF
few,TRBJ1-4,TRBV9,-,TGTGCCAGCAGCGTATCGGCTAATGAAAAACTGTTTTTT,CASSVSANEKLFF
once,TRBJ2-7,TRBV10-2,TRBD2,TGCGCCAGCAGTGACCCCACCGGGACTAGCGGGGGGACGGGAGTGCAGTACTTC,CASSDPTGTSGGTGVQYF
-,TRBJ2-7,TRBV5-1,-,TGCGCCAGCAAGGTGGGGGGTAGCTACGAGCAGTACTTC,CASKVGGSYEQYF
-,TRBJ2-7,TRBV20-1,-,TGCAGTGCTAGAGACCTAGAGCTCTCCTACGAGCAGTACTTC,CSARDLELSYEQYF
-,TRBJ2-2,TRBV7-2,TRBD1,TGTGCCAGCAGTCCAGCCTCCGGGACAGGGGTGGTTCTACGGGAGCTGTTTTTT,CASSPASGTGVVLRELFF
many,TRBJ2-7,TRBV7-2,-,TGTGCCAGCAGCTTAGTCGAAAGCTCCTACGAGCAGTACTTC,CASSLVESSYEQYF
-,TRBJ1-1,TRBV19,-,TGTGCCAGTAGCCTCAGATTGGTCACTGAAGCTTTCTTT,CASSLRLVTEAFF
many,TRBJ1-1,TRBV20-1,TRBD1,TGCAGTGCGAAAGTCACAGGGGGCACTGAAGCTTTCTTT,CSAKVTGGTEAFF
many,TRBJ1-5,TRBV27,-,TGTGCCAGCAGCCAGGGAGCTAATCAGCCCCAGCATTTT,CASSQGANQPQHF
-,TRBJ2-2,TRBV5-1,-,TGCGCCAGCAGCTTCGGGATAGCCGGGGAGCTGTTTTTT,CASSFGIAGELFF
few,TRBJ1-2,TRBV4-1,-,TGCGCCAGCAGCCGAGAAGCCTCGGGACAAACGGGCTACACCTTC,CASSREASGQTGYTF
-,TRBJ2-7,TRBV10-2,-,TGTGCCAGCAGCGCAGGGGCTGGGAGCGGTGAGCAGTACTTC,CASSAGAGSGEQYF
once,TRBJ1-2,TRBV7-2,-,TGTGCCAGCAGCTTATCGTCAGCTGCCCCCTATGGCTACACCTTC,CASSLSSAAPYGYTF
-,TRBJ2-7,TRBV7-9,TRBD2,TGTGCCAGCAGCCTAGCGGGGCAGGGTATGATCGAGCAGTACTTC,CASSLAGQGMIEQYF
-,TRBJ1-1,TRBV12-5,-,TGTGCCAGCGAAACGGACGGGAACACTGAAGCTTTCTTT,CASETDGNTEAFF
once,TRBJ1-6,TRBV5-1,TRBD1,TGCGCCAGCAGCTTCGAGTGGACAGGGGAATCACCCCTCCACTTT,CASSFEWTGESPLHF
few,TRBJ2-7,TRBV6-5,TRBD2,TGTGCCAGCAGTTACCGAGGGACTAGCGGGAGGTGGGAGCAGTACTTC,CASSYRGTSGRWEQYF
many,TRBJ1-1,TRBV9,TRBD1,TGTGCCAGCAGCACGGGACAGGTACCGAACACTGAAGCTTTCTTT,CASSTGQVPNTEAFF
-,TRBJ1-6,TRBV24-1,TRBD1,TGTGCCACCAGTACACCAGGGATGGGCCGGGACAGGGTAAATTCACCCCTCCACTTT,CATSTPGMGRDRVNSPLHF
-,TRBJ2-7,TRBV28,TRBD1,TGTGCCAGCAGACCTCATTCAGGGGGCGAGCAGTACTTC,CASRPHSGGEQYF
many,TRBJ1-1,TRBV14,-,TGTGCCAGCAGCCAATGGCCCGTGGGACCGTATGAAGCTTTCTTT,CASSQWPVGPYEAFF
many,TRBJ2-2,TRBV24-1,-,TGTGCCACCAGTGAAGCCGGGAAGAACACCGGGGAGCTGTTTTTT,CATSEAGKNTGELFF
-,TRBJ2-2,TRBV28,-,TGTGCCAGCAGTTTCACGGGGTTTAACACCGGGGAGCTGTTTTTT,CASSFTGFNTGELFF
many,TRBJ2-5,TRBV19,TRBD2,TGTGCCAGCAAGGAGCTAGCGGGAGGTGAGACCCAGTACTTC,CASKELAGGETQYF
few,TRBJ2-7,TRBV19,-,TGTGCCAGTACACCAGGTTCGGGCTCCTACGAGCAGTACTTC,CASTPGSGSYEQYF
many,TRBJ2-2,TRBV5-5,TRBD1,TGTGCCAGCAGCTTGGACAGGGGTGCGTCCGGGGAGCTGTTTTTT,CASSLDRGASGELFF
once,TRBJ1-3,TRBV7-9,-,TGTGCCAGCAGAGTAGGAGGGGGAAACACCATATATTTT,CASRVGGGNTIYF
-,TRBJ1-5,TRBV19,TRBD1,TGTGCCAGTAGAAATAGGGACAGGGGGCCTCTCCAGCCCCAGCATTTT,CASRNRDRGPLQPQHF
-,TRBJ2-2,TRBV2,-,TGTGCCAGCAGGAAGGATTCACACACCGGGGAGCTGTTTTTT,CASRKDSHTGELFF
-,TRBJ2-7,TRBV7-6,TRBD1,TGTGCCAGCAGCTTAGCATTGCGGGACAGGGGCTCCTACGAGCAGTACTTC,CASSLALRDRGSYEQYF
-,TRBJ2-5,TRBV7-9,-,TGTGCCAGCAGCGGGCCGGCCGAAGAGACCCAGTACTTC,CASSGPAEETQYF
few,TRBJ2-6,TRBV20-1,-,TGCAGTGCTAGAGATCGGGATTCAGCCGGGACATACGTTTCCGGGGCCAACGTCCTGACTTTC,CSARDRDSAGTYVSGANVLTF